Listed below are T cell receptor beta chains from one sample, sequenced in a study of tumor and adjacent non-tumor tissue in lung cancer. TCRdb passed the multiplex PCR reads through MiXCR, listing each CDR3 protein once. The table lists tens of thousands of distinct CDR3 sequences, over 70% of them singletons. Sample: lung tumor tissue. The receptors originated from a woman aged 50 to 65 with non-small cell lung cancer. CDR3s include the opening cysteine and the closing phenylalanine or tryptophan. The order of the fields is D gene, V gene, J gene, clone size, CDR3 protein, CDR3 DNA. The D gene is left open where the match is weak. The size entry is marked missing in some rows and otherwise reads once, few, many or a size class.

>TRBD1|TRBV11-3|TRBJ2-4|once
CTSSPTGEWGIQYF
TGTACCAGCAGCCCAACAGGGGAATGGGGCATTCAGTACTTC
>NA|TRBV20-1|TRBJ2-7|NA
CSDREGPGRNEQYF
TGCAGTGATAGAGAGGGGCCTGGTAGAAACGAGCAGTACTTC
>TRBD2|TRBV4-1|TRBJ2-5|NA
CAISGVTYQETQYF
TGTGCCATCAGCGGGGTGACTTACCAAGAGACCCAGTACTTC
>TRBD1|TRBV28|TRBJ1-2|NA
CANSTTGGAHGYTF
TGTGCCAACAGTACTACAGGGGGCGCCCATGGCTACACCTTC
>TRBD2|TRBV29-1|TRBJ2-1|NA
CSVEFPGLAGVHNEEFF
TGCAGCGTTGAATTCCCCGGGTTAGCGGGAGTCCACAATGAGGAGTTCTTC
>NA|TRBV6-2/TRBV6-3|TRBJ1-2|NA
CASIPGTANYGYIF
TGTGCCAGCATCCCCGGGACGGCAAACTATGGCTACATCTTC
>NA|TRBV4-1|TRBJ2-2|NA
CVSSRRISGDLELFF
TGCGTCAGCAGCCGCCGGATTAGCGGAGATCTGGAGCTGTTTTTT
>TRBD2|TRBV6-6|TRBJ2-7|NA
CVSSYYDGRGYEQYF
TGTGTCAGCAGTTACTATGACGGGAGGGGGTACGAACAGTACTTC
>NA|TRBV12-3/TRBV12-4|TRBJ2-1|NA
CVSSLFHEQFF
TGTGTCAGCAGTTTATTCCATGAGCAGTTCTTC
>NA|TRBV20-1|TRBJ1-4|many
CSPWGTSDEKLFF
TGCAGTCCCTGGGGGACTTCTGATGAAAAACTGTTTTTT
>TRBD2|TRBV12-3/TRBV12-4|TRBJ2-1|many
CASRFQGGFGTSGDYNEQFF
TGTGCCAGCAGATTCCAAGGGGGCTTTGGGACTAGCGGAGATTACAATGAGCAGTTCTTC
>NA|TRBV6-5|TRBJ1-3|medium-sized
CASSYVPVSGNTIYF
TGTGCCAGCAGTTACGTTCCTGTCTCTGGAAACACCATATATTTT
>TRBD2|TRBV6-5|TRBJ2-3|NA
CACSPIGGRAGCTQYF
TGTGCCTGCAGCCCCATCGGCGGGAGGGCCGGGTGTACGCAGTATTTT
>TRBD1|TRBV5-6|TRBJ1-5|NA
CVSSTGGSIQPQHF
TGTGTCAGCAGTACAGGGGGCAGCATTCAGCCCCAGCATTTT
>TRBD1|TRBV4-2|TRBJ1-4|NA
CASNQDTGTVGEKLCF
TGTGCCAGCAACCAAGATACCGGGACAGTGGGCGAAAAACTGTGTTTT
>NA|TRBV11-2|TRBJ1-1|once
CASSLEPGPNAEASF
TGTGCCAGCAGCTTAGAGCCGGGCCCGAACGCTGAAGCTTCCTTT
>TRBD2|TRBV20-1|TRBJ2-5|NA
CSVFLAGGREAQYF
TGCAGTGTCTTTCTAGCGGGAGGTCGTGAGGCCCAGTACTTC
>NA|TRBV11-2|TRBJ2-5|many
CASSLGKETQYF
TGTGCCAGCAGCCTTGGCAAAGAGACCCAGTACTTC
>NA|TRBV4-2|TRBJ2-7|NA
CACGHTLADYDQYF
TGTGCCTGCGGCCACACGCTGGCTGACTACGACCAGTACTTC
>TRBD1|TRBV6-5|TRBJ1-5|many
CASSYSDREGQPQHF
TGTGCCAGCAGTTACTCAGACAGGGAAGGCCAGCCCCAGCATTTT
>NA|TRBV29-1|TRBJ2-1|NA
CDVRDTNEQFF
TGCGACGTGAGGGACACGAATGAGCAGTTCTTC
>NA|TRBV6-1|TRBJ2-7|NA
CASRDMMASEQYF
TGTGCCAGCAGAGACATGATGGCCTCCGAGCAGTACTTC
>NA|TRBV6-5|TRBJ2-5|NA
CASSNDVGETQYF
TGTGCCAGTAGCAACGACGTGGGAGAGACCCAGTACTTC
>NA|TRBV11-2|TRBJ2-3|NA
CASSFDFLGADTQYF
TGTGCCAGCAGCTTCGACTTCTTGGGCGCCGATACGCAATATTTT
>TRBD2|TRBV20-1|TRBJ2-1|once
CSARNTSGRTGNEQFF
TGCAGTGCCCGAAATACAAGCGGGAGAACGGGTAATGAGCAGTTCTTC
>NA|TRBV16|TRBJ1-4|NA
CASSRSPGRDEKLFF
TGTGCCAGCAGCCGATCTCCCGGCCGAGATGAAAAACTGTTTTTT
>NA|TRBV14|TRBJ1-2|NA
CASSDWGDYGYTF
TGTGCGAGCAGCGACTGGGGGGACTATGGCTACACCTTC
>NA|TRBV29-1|TRBJ1-2|NA
CSVDENSRCYTF
TGCAGCGTTGATGAGAACAGCAGATGCTACACCTTC